This T cell receptor (beta chain) stems from a study of blood T cell repertoires in COVID-19. This CDR3 comprises 16 residues. With V trimmed by 3 bases and J by 5 bases, 13 bases remained unmatched. Germline V CDR1 and CDR2: DFQATT, SNEGSKA (reference sequence). The assay was immunoSEQ multiplex PCR, and TCRdb's table has in-frame clones only and misses some. The sample contains approximately 140,000 clones, roughly 87% of which appear only once. This chain uses TRBV20-1 with TRBJ2-1; 7 bases are a match to TRBD2. The clonotype was recovered from a woman aged 60 to 75 with active or convalescent COVID-19. Specimen: peripheral blood. The CDR3 reads CSASKVAGSLDNEQFF. Written as DNA, the CDR3 is TGCAGTGCTAGTAAGGTAGCGGGTTCCCTAGACAATGAGCAGTTCTTC.